The 21 T cell receptor beta chains below were found in one sample sequenced in a study of CD8 T cells in ankylosing spondylitis. TCRdb recomputed calls from the 5' RACE reads with MiXCR, one row per CDR3 protein. The sample contains some 150,000 distinct CDR3 sequences, around 42% of which appear only once. The sequencing input was synovial fluid, either unsorted or a sorted T cell fraction (not recorded which). The source of these receptors is a male donor with ankylosing spondylitis.

There are many counts of this clonotype. The gene calls are TRBV7-3 and TRBJ2-1, with D perhaps matching TRBD2 (6 bases). This CDR3 region has 15 residues. Per germline, CDR1 SGHTA and CDR2 FQGTGA. Trimming stripped 5 bases from V and 4 bases from J, with 15 bases between. The CDR3, as DNA: TGTGCCAGCAGCGCTTGGGTGGGGGGATACAATGAGCAGTTCTTC. It is translated as CASSAWVGGYNEQFF.

V is TRBV19 and J is TRBJ1-6, with D maybe TRBD1 (5 bases). Trimming stripped 4 bases from V and 9 bases from J, with 13 bases between. The CDR3 covers 14 residues. Germline values: CDR1 LNHDA, CDR2 SQIVND (reference sequence). This chain's CDR3 is CASSKGSEPSPLHF. The CDR3 bases are TGTGCCAGTAGTAAGGGGTCGGAGCCTTCACCCCTCCACTTT.

There are a few counts of this clonotype. This rearrangement joins TRBV27 to TRBJ2-1; D uncertain. The V gene's germline CDR1 is MNHEY and CDR2 SMNVEV (reference sequence). Between the trimmed V and J ends, which lost 0 bases and 3 bases, there was a span of 12 bases. The CDR3 sequence is 16 residues long. CDR3 residues: CASSLSTQGFYNEQFF. In nucleotides, the CDR3 is TGTGCCAGCAGTTTATCGACACAAGGCTTCTACAATGAGCAGTTCTTC.

The chain combines TRBV7-8 with TRBJ2-1, with TRBD1 as a possible D gene (5 bases). Germline CDR1 is SGHVS and CDR2 is FQNEAQ. The CDR3 is 14 amino acids. Trimming pared 1 base from V and 8 bases from J, leaving 12 bases between. CDR3 loop: CASSLGGWTYEQFF. The CDR3 region has the DNA TGTGCCAGCAGCTTAGGGGGTTGGACATATGAGCAGTTCTTC.

There are a few counts of this clonotype. The chain carries TRBV12-3 or TRBV12-4 and TRBJ2-1; TRBD2 matches at 7 bases. The CDR3 runs to 16 residues. V shed 5 bases and J 9 bases; nucleotides not matched to a gene: 16. CDR3 bases: TGTGCCAGCAGTCCTCGGGTGCGGGAGTCCTGGGGTGAGCAGTTCTTC. This translates into CASSPRVRESWGEQFF.

This clonotype was observed a handful of times. The chain has TRBV6-2 or TRBV6-3 and TRBJ1-5, with D perhaps matching TRBD1 (6 bases). The length of the CDR3 is 15 residues. The V gene lost 7 bases and the J gene lost 2 bases, with 15 bases spanning the gap. CDR1 MNHEY and CDR2 SVGEGT come from the germline V gene. The DNA of the CDR3 is TGTGCCAGCAAGGACCGGGACATACGCAATCAGCCCCAGCATTTT. It encodes CASKDRDIRNQPQHF.

This chain uses TRBV28 with TRBJ2-7, with TRBD2 as a possible D gene (6 bases). V was cut by 4 bases and J by 4 bases, with 14 bases left in between. The CDR3 is 14 amino acids. CDR1 and CDR2 from the germline V gene are MDHEN and SYDVKM. In DNA, the CDR3 is TGTGCCAGCAGTTCCCGGGACGGGAGATACGAGCAGTACTTC. This translates into CASSSRDGRYEQYF.

This sequence joins TRBV29-1 and TRBJ1-2; 8 bases agree with TRBD1. V was pared by 6 bases and J by 3 bases, with 6 bases of the junction left unmatched. Per germline, CDR1 SQVTM and CDR2 ANQGSEA. The CDR3 runs 13 residues. The CDR3 DNA sequence: TGCAGCGTCCCTACAGGGGGGGACTATGGCTACACCTTC. Protein sequence: CSVPTGGDYGYTF.

This clonotype is categorized as medium-sized (0.01 to 0.1%). J is TRBJ2-1 and V is TRBV7-6; 9 positions agree with TRBD2. CDR1 and CDR2 (germline): SGHVS, FNYEAQ. The CDR3 totals 15 residues. Losses at the gene ends were 3 bases for V and 5 bases for J; bases not matched to a gene: 5. CDR3 residues: CASSLVLAGDNEQFF. The DNA of the CDR3 is TGTGCCAGCAGCTTGGTTTTAGCGGGGGACAATGAGCAGTTCTTC.

This chain links TRBV27 with TRBJ1-1; D remains ambiguous. Germline assignment: CDR1 MNHEY and CDR2 SMNVEV (reference sequence). The CDR3 spans 13 residues. Trimming cost V 5 bases and J 5 bases, with 12 bases left between them. CDR3 bases: TGTGCCAGCAGTCCCGGAATCTGGACTGAAGCTTTCTTT. This codes for CASSPGIWTEAFF.

This clonotype was found a few times. This chain's CDR3 is CASSQYGGMNTEAFF. The CDR3 coding sequence is TGTGCCAGCAGCCAATACGGAGGGATGAACACTGAAGCTTTCTTT. The V call is TRBV3-1, the J call TRBJ1-1; D call uncertain. V was pared by 2 bases and J by 0 bases, with 10 bases between. CDR1 is LGHDT, CDR2 YNNKEL, per germline (reference sequence). CDR3 length: 15 amino acids.

This clonotype was counted many times. V gene TRBV15 combines with J gene TRBJ1-1, with D perhaps matching TRBD1 (5 bases). Germline values: CDR1 LNHNV, CDR2 YYDKDF (reference sequence). CDR3 length: 16 residues. Trimming took off 0 bases at V and 3 bases at J, with 14 bases between the two ends. In DNA, the CDR3 is TGTGCCACCAGCAGAGATCGGGGCAGCATAGACACTGAAGCTTTCTTT. Encoded protein: CATSRDRGSIDTEAFF.

This clonotype was seen ten or more times. This chain joins TRBV9 and TRBJ2-3; 8 bases are a match to TRBD1. V lost 0 bases, J lost 2 bases, and 5 bases stayed unmatched. The CDR3 extends over 16 amino acids. Germline lookup yields CDR1 SGDLS and CDR2 YYNGEE. CDR3 in amino acids: CASSVGPGGFTDTQYF. The CDR3, as DNA: TGTGCCAGCAGCGTAGGTCCAGGGGGCTTCACAGATACGCAGTATTTT.

The chain has TRBV28 and TRBJ2-7; maybe TRBD1 (6 bases). Trimming left V 2 bases short and J 3 bases short, with 17 bases between. The CDR3 is 16 amino acids. The germline CDR1 and CDR2 sequences are MDHEN and SYDVKM. CDR3 sequence (DNA): TGTGCCAGCAGTTTACTTTTCGGACAGATGTACTACGAGCAGTACTTC. The encoded protein is CASSLLFGQMYYEQYF.

The V gene is TRBV6-5, the J gene TRBJ2-2; 9 nucleotides line up with TRBD2. The junction had 0 bases not matched to a gene; V was cut back by 1 base and J by 6 bases. From germline, CDR1 is MNHEY and CDR2 SVGAGI. The CDR3 covers 14 residues. CDR3 bases: TGTGCCAGCAGTTACTGGACTAGCGCCGGGGAGCTGTTTTTT. Encoded protein: CASSYWTSAGELFF.

This sequence joins TRBV7-6 and TRBJ2-7; D is ambiguous. V gave up 5 bases and J gave up 2 bases, with 13 bases separating them. Looked up from germline, CDR1 is SGHVS and CDR2 is FNYEAQ. CDR3 size: 14 residues. The DNA of the CDR3 is TGTGCCAGCAGCCCATCGGACCTTGCCTACGAGCAGTACTTC. This translates into CASSPSDLAYEQYF.

V gene TRBV11-2 combines with J gene TRBJ2-7; the D call may be TRBD1 or TRBD2 (5 bases each). The CDR3 is 14 residues long. V was cut by 5 bases and J by 3 bases, with 14 bases left in between. CDR1 and CDR2 from the germline V gene are SGHAT and FQNNGV. The CDR3 bases are TGTGCCAGCAGCGGAACCGGGACCTTCTACGAGCAGTACTTC. Translating it yields CASSGTGTFYEQYF.

The chain carries TRBV4-1 and TRBJ2-4; TRBD1 might be the D (6 bases). This CDR3 region has 17 residues. CDR1 is MGHRA and CDR2 is YSYEKL in the germline V gene. Trimming took 7 bases from V and 0 from J, leaving 19 bases between them. The DNA of the CDR3 is TGCGCCAGCACCCGAAGGGGGTACAGATCAGCCAAAAACATTCAGTACTTC. Its protein is CASTRRGYRSAKNIQYF.

This clonotype was seen at least ten times. At one end, the junction sequence differs from germline, possibly due to a read error. The chain employs TRBV6-1 and TRBJ2-7; 8 bases line up with TRBD2. This CDR3 contains 15 residues. Germline V CDR1 and CDR2: MNHNS, SASEGT. CDR3 sequence (DNA): TGTGCCAGCAGCGAAGGGCTAGCGGGCTCCTACGAGCAGTACTTC. Protein: CASSEGLAGSYEQYF.

The V call is TRBV11-3, the J call TRBJ2-1, with 7 positions matching TRBD2. Germline values: CDR1 SGHNT, CDR2 YENEEA. V lost 3 bases to trimming and J lost 4 bases; unmatched junction nucleotides: 6. This CDR3 spans 15 amino acids. The CDR3, as DNA: TGTGCCAGCAGCTTTACGGGACTATCGTACAATGAGCAGTTCTTC. It is translated as CASSFTGLSYNEQFF.

The chain carries TRBV12-3 or TRBV12-4 and TRBJ2-3; D not certain. This CDR3 is 13 amino acids long. Trimming removed 7 bases at V and 6 bases at J, with 14 bases between. The DNA of the CDR3 is TGTGCCAGCAACCTTGACCCCGGGGATACGCAGTATTTT. Protein product: CASNLDPGDTQYF.